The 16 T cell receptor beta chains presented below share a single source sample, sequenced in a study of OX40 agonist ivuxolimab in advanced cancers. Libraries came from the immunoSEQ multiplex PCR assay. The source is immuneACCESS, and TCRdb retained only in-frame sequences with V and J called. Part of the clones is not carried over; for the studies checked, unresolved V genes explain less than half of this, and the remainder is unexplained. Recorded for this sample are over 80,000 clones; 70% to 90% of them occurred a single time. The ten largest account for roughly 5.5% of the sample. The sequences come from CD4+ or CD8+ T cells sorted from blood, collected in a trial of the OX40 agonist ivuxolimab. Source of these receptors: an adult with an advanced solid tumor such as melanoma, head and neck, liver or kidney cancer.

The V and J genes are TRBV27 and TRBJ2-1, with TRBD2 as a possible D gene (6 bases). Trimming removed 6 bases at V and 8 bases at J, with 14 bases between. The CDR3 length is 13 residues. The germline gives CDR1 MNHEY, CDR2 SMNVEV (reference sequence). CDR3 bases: TGTGCCAGCAGCAGACTTGGAGGGCATGAGCAGTTCTTC. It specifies CASSRLGGHEQFF.

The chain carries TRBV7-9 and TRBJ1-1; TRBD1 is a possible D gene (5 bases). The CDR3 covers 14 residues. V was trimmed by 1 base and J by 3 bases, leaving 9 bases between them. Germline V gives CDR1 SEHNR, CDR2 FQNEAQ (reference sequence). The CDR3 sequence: CASSLGLGHTEAFF. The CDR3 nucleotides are TGTGCCAGCAGCTTAGGGTTGGGACACACTGAAGCTTTCTTT.

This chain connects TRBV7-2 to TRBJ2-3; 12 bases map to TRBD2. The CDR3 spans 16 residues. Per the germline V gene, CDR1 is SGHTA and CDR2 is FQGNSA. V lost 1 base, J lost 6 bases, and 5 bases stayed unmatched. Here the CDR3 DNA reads TGTGCCAGCAGCTTAGGGCTAGCGGGGGGGATGGATACGCAGTATTTT. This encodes CASSLGLAGGMDTQYF.

The CDR3 region has the DNA TGTGCCAGTAGTCTGGAGCACAATCAGCCCCAGCATTTT. As protein: CASSLEHNQPQHF. The V gene is TRBV19, the J gene TRBJ1-5; D is undetermined. The germline V gene encodes CDR1 LNHDA and CDR2 SQIVND (reference sequence). Trimming took off 5 bases at V and 3 bases at J, with 8 bases between the two ends. There are 13 residues in the CDR3. Supplemented by reference TRBV19 and TRBJ1-5, the full variable domain reads DGGITQSPKYLFRKEGQNVTLSCEQNLNHDAMYWYRQDPGQGLRLIYYSQIVNDFQKGDIAEGYSVSREKKESFPLTVTSAQKNPTAFYLCASSLEHNQPQHFGDGTRLSIL.

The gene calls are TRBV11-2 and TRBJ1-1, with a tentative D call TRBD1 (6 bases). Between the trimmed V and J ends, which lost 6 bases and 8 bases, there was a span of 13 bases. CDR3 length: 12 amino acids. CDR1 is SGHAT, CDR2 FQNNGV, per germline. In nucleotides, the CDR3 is TGTGCCAGCAGAGGGGGGGATATAGAAGCTTTCTTT. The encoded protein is CASRGGDIEAFF.

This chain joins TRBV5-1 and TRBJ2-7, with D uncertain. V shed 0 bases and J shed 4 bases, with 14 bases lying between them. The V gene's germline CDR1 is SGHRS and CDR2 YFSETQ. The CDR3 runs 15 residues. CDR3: CASSLEQSVGYEQYF. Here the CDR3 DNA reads TGCGCCAGCAGCTTGGAACAGAGCGTGGGATACGAGCAGTACTTC.

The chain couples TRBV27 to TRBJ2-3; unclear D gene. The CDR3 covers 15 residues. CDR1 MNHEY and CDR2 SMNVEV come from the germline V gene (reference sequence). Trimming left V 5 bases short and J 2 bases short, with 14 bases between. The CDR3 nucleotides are TGTGCCAGCAGTACGACTTCAAGGTTCACAGATACGCAGTATTTT. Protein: CASSTTSRFTDTQYF.

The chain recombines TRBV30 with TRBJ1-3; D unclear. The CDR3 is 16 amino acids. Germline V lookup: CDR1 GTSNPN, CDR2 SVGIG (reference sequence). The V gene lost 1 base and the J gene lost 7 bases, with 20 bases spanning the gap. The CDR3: CAWSAQINPSINTIYF. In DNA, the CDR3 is TGTGCCTGGAGTGCCCAGATTAACCCCTCAATTAACACCATATATTTT.

The CDR3: CSVGQGPNTGELFF. The CDR3, as DNA: TGCAGCGTCGGACAGGGGCCGAACACCGGGGAGCTGTTTTTT. This sequence joins TRBV29-1 and TRBJ2-2; 9 bases are a match to TRBD1. The junction had 2 bases not matched to a gene; V was cut back by 6 bases and J by 0 bases. The CDR3 consists of 14 residues. Germline CDR1 and CDR2: SQVTM and ANQGSEA.

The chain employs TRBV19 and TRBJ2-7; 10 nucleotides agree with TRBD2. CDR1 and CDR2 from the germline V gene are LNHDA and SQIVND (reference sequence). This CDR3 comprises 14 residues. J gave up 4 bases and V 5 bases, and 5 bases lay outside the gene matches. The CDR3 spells CASSRAGGLYEQYF. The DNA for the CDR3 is TGTGCCAGTAGTCGAGCGGGAGGGCTTTACGAGCAGTACTTC.

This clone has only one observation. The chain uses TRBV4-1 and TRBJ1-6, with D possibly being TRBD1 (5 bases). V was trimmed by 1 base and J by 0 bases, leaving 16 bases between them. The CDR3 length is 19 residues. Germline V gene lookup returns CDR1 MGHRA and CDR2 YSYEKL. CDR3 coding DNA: TGCGCCAGCAGCCAAGGTCCGGGGGTGGGTGACTCCTATAATTCACCCCTCCACTTT. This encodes CASSQGPGVGDSYNSPLHF.

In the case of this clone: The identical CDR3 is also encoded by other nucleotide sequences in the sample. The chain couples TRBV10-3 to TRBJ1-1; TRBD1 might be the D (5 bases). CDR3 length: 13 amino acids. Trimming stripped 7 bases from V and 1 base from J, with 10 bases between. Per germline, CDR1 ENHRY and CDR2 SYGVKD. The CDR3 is CAIKERGNTEAFF. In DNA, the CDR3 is TGTGCCATCAAGGAAAGGGGGAACACTGAAGCTTTCTTT.

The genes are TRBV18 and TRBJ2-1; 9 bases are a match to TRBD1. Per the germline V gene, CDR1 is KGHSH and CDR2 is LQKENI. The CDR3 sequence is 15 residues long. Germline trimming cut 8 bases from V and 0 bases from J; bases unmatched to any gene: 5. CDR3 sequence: CASKQGASSYNEQFF. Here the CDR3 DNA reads TGTGCCAGCAAACAGGGGGCGAGCTCCTACAATGAGCAGTTCTTC.

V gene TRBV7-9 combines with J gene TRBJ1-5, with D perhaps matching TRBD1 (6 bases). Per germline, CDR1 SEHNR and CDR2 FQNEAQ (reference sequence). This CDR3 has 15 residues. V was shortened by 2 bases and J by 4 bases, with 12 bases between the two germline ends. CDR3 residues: CASSLSDRTNQPQHF. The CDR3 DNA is TGTGCCAGCAGCTTAAGTGACAGGACTAATCAGCCCCAGCATTTT.

Written as DNA, the CDR3 is TGTGCCAGCAGCCCCGGACTAGCGAGAGACACCGGGGAGCTGTTTTTT. Translation: CASSPGLARDTGELFF. The chain is built from TRBV11-2 and TRBJ2-2, with 9 bases identical to TRBD2. The germline V gene encodes CDR1 SGHAT and CDR2 FQNNGV. The J segment lost 3 bases and the V segment lost 5 bases, leaving 7 bases of the junction unmatched. This CDR3 spans 16 amino acids.

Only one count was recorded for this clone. Written as DNA, the CDR3 is TGTGCCAGTAGTAGGGAGGGGAGGAAAGGCTACACCTTC. Its translation is CASSREGRKGYTF. This rearrangement joins TRBV19 to TRBJ1-2; D is perhaps TRBD1 (5 bases). Trimming stripped 4 bases from V and 8 bases from J, with 14 bases between. The CDR3 is made up of 13 amino acids. Looked up from germline, CDR1 is LNHDA and CDR2 is SQIVND (reference sequence).